This note documents a single T cell receptor beta chain sequence. Sequencing used immunoSEQ multiplex PCR; TCRdb keeps in-frame clones, though not all of them. The table has about 270,000 clones, around 93% seen once. Cohorts were assigned according to the clinical history that participants reported. This sample was included in a study of blood T cell repertoires in COVID-19. On the study more broadly: Nucleic acid was either cDNA or gDNA, and it came from T cells, B-cell-depleted T cells, or PBMCs.

The CDR3 has 19 amino acids. Germline V gene lookup returns CDR1 SGDLS and CDR2 YYNGEE. V lost 2 bases to trimming and J lost 5 bases; unmatched junction nucleotides: 19. This rearrangement joins TRBV9 to TRBJ2-5, with 9 bases aligning to TRBD1. The sequencing input was PBMCs or T cells enriched from blood (not recorded which). This receptor was obtained from a man aged 35 to 55 who had been exposed to COVID-19. CDR3 sequence reads: CASSVGTPGQGIDLETQYF. CDR3 bases: TGTGCCAGCAGCGTCGGGACCCCGGGACAGGGAATTGATTTGGAGACCCAGTACTTC.